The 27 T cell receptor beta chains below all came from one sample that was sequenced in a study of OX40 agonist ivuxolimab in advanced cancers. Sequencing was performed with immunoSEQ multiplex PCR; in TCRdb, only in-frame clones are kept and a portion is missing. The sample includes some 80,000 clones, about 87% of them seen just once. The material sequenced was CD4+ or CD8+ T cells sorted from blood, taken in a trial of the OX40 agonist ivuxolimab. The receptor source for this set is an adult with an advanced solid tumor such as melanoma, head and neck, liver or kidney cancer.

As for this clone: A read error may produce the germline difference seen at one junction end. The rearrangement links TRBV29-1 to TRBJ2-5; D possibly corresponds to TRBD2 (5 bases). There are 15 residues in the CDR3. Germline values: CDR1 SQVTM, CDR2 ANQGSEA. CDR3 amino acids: CSVEGPSNQQETQYF. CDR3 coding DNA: TGTAGCGTTGAAGGTCCTAGCAACCAACAAGAGACCCAGTACTTC.

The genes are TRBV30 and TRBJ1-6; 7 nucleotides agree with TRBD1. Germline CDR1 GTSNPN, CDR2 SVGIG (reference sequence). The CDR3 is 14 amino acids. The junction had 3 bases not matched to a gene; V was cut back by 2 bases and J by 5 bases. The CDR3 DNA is TGTGCCTGGAGTACCGGACAGGATAATTCACCCCTCCACTTT. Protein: CAWSTGQDNSPLHF.

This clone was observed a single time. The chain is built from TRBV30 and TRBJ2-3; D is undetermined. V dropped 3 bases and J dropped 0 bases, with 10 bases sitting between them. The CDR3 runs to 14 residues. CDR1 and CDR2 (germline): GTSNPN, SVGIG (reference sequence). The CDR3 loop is CAWRRLESTDTQYF. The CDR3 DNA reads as TGTGCCTGGAGACGCCTAGAGAGCACAGATACGCAGTATTTT. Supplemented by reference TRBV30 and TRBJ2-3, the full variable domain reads SQTIHQWPATLVQPVGSPLSLECTVEGTSNPNLYWYRQAAGRGLQLLFYSVGIGQISSEVPQNLSASRPQDRQFILSSKKLLLSDSGFYLCAWRRLESTDTQYFGPGTRLTVL.

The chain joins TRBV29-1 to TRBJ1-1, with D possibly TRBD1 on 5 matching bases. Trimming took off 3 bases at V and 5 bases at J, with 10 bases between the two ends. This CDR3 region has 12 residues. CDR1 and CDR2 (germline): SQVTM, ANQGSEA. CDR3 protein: CSVDAGRTEAFF. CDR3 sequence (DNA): TGCAGCGTTGATGCAGGGCGAACTGAAGCTTTCTTT.

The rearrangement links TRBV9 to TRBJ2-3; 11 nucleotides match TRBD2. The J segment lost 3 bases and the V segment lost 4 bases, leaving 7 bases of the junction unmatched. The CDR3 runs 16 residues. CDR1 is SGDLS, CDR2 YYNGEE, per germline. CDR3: CASSSRLAGRTDTQYF. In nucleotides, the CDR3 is TGTGCCAGCAGCTCCCGACTAGCGGGGAGAACAGATACGCAGTATTTT. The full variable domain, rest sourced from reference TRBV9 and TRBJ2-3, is DSGVTQTPKHLITATGQRVTLRCSPRSGDLSVYWYQQSLDQGLQFLIQYYNGEERAKGNILERFSAQQFPDLHSELNLSSLELGDSALYFCASSSRLAGRTDTQYFGPGTRLTVL.

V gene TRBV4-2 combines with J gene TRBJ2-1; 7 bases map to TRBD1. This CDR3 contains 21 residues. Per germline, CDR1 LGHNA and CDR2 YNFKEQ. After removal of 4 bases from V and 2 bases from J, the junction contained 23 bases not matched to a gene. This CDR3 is CASSLRSHRWDSPTTYNEQFF. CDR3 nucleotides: TGTGCCAGCAGCCTACGGTCACACCGATGGGACAGCCCGACGACCTACAATGAGCAGTTCTTC.

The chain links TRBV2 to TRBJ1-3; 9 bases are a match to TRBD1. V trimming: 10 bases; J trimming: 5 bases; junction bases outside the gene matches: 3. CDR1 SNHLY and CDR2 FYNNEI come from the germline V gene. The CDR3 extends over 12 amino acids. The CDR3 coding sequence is TGTGCCACCGGGACAGGGAGAAACACCATATATTTT. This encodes CATGTGRNTIYF. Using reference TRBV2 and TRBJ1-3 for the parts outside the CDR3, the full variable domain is EPEVTQTPSHQVTQMGQEVILRCVPISNHLYFYWYRQILGQKVEFLVSFYNNEISEKSEIFDDQFSVERPDGSNFTLKIRSTKLEDSAMYFCATGTGRNTIYFGEGSWLTVV.

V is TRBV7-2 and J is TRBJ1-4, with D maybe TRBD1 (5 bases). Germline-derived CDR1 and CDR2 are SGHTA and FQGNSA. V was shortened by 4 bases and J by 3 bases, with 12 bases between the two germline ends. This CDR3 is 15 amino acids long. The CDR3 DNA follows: TGTGCCAGCAGCTCCTACAGGATGGCTAATGAAAAACTGTTTTTT. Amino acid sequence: CASSSYRMANEKLFF.

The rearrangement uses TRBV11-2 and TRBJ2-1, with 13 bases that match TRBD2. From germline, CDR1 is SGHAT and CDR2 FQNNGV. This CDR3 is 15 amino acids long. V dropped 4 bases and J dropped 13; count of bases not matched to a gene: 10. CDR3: CASSSISGTSGAQFF. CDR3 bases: TGTGCCAGCAGCTCGATCTCCGGGACTAGCGGGGCTCAGTTCTTC.

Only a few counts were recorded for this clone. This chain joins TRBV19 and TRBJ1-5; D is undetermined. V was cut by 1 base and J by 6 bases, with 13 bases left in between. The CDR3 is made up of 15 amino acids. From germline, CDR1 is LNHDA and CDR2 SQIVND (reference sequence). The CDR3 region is CASSIVLGSGQPQHF. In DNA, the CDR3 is TGTGCCAGTAGTATAGTTCTCGGTTCGGGTCAGCCCCAGCATTTT. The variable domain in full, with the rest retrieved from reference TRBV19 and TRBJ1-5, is DGGITQSPKYLFRKEGQNVTLSCEQNLNHDAMYWYRQDPGQGLRLIYYSQIVNDFQKGDIAEGYSVSREKKESFPLTVTSAQKNPTAFYLCASSIVLGSGQPQHFGDGTRLSIL.

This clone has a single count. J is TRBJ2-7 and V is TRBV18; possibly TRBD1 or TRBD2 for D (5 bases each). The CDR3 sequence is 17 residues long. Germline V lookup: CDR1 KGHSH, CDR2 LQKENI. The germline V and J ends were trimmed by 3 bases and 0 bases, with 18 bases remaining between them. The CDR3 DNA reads TGTGCCAGCTCACCCACAGTATTGGGGACGCACTCCTACGAGCAGTACTTC. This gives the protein CASSPTVLGTHSYEQYF. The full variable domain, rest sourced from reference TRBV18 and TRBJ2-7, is NAGVMQNPRHLVRRRGQEARLRCSPMKGHSHVYWYRQLPEEGLKFMVYLQKENIIDESGMPKERFSAEFPKEGPSILRIQQVVRGDSAAYFCASSPTVLGTHSYEQYFGPGTRLTVT.

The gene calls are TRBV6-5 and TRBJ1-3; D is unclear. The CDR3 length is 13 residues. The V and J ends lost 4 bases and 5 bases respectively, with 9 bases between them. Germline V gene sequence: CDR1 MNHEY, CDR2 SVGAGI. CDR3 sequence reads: CASSSGRRNTIYF. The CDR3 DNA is TGTGCCAGCAGTTCCGGACGAAGAAACACCATATATTTT.

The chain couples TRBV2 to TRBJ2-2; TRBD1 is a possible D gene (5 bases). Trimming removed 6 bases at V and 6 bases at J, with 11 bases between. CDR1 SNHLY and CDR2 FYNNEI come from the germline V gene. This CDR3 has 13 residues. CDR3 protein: CASRSGLSGELFF. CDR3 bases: TGTGCCAGCAGGTCAGGGTTGTCCGGGGAGCTGTTTTTT.

CDR3 in amino acids: CASSLSLLGTANTEAFF. CDR3 nucleotide sequence: TGTGCCAGCAGCTTATCGCTACTGGGGACGGCGAACACTGAAGCTTTCTTT. The chain links TRBV7-9 to TRBJ1-1, with a possible D match to TRBD1 (5 bases). CDR3 size: 17 residues. The V end lost 2 bases, the J end lost 1 base, and 17 bases lay between the germline ends. Germline values: CDR1 SEHNR, CDR2 FQNEAQ (reference sequence).

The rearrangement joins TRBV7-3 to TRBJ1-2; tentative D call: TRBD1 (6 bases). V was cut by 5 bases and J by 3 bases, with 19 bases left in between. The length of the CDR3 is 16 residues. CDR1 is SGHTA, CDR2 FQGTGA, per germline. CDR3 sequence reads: CASSPGGQKSDYGYTF. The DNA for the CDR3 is TGTGCCAGCAGCCCCGGCGGACAGAAAAGTGACTATGGCTACACCTTC.

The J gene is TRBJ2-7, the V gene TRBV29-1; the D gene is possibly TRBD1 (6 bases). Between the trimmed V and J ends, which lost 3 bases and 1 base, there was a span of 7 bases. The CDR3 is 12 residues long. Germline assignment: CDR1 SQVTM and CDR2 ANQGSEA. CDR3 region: CSVDGQSYEQYF. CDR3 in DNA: TGCAGCGTTGATGGACAGTCCTACGAGCAGTACTTC.

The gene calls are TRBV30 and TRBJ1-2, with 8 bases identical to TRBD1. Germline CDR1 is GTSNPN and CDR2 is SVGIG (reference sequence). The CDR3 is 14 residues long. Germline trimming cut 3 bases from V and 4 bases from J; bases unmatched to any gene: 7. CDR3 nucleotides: TGTGCCTGGAGAGGCGACAGGGGCGGCTATGGCTACACCTTC. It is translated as CAWRGDRGGYGYTF. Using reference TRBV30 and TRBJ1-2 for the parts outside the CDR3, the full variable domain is SQTIHQWPATLVQPVGSPLSLECTVEGTSNPNLYWYRQAAGRGLQLLFYSVGIGQISSEVPQNLSASRPQDRQFILSSKKLLLSDSGFYLCAWRGDRGGYGYTFGSGTRLTVV.

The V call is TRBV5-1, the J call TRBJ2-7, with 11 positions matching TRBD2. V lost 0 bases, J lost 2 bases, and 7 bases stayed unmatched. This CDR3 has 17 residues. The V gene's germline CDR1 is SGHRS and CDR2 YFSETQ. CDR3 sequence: CASSLALAGGVTYEQYF. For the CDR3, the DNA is TGCGCCAGCAGCTTGGCCCTAGCGGGGGGCGTTACCTACGAGCAGTACTTC.

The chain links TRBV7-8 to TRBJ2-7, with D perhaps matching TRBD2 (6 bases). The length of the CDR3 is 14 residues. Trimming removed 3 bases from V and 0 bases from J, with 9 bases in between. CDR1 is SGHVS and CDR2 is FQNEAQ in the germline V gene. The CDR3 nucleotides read TGTGCCAGCAGCTTCCGGGACTTCTCCTACGAGCAGTACTTC. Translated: CASSFRDFSYEQYF.

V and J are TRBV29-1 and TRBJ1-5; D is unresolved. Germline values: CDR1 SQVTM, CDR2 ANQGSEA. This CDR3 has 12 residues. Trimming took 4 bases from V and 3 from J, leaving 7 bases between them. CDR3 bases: TGCAGCGTTGGTAACACCAATCAGCCCCAGCATTTT. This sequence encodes CSVGNTNQPQHF. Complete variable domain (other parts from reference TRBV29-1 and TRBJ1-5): SAVISQKPSRDICQRGTSLTIQCQVDSQVTMMFWYRQQPGQSLTLIATANQGSEATYESGFVIDKFPISRPNLTFSTLTVSNMSPEDSSIYLCSVGNTNQPQHFGDGTRLSIL.

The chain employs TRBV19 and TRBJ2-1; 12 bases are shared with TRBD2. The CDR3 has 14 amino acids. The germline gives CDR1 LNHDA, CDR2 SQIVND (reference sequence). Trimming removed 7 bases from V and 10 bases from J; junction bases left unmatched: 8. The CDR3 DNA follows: TGTGCCAGTAAGGGACTAGCGGGCATTCGGGAGCAGTTCTTC. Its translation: CASKGLAGIREQFF.

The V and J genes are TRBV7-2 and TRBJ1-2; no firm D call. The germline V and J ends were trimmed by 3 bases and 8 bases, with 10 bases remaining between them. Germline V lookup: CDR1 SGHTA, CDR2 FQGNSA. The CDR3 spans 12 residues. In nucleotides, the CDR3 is TGTGCCAGCAGCTTTCAGACCTGGGGCTACACCTTC. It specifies CASSFQTWGYTF.

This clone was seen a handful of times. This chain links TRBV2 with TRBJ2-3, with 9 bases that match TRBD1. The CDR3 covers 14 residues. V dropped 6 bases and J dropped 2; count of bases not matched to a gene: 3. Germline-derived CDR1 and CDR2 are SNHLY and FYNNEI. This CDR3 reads CASRRDRVTDTQYF. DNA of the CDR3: TGTGCCAGCAGGAGGGACAGGGTCACAGATACGCAGTATTTT.

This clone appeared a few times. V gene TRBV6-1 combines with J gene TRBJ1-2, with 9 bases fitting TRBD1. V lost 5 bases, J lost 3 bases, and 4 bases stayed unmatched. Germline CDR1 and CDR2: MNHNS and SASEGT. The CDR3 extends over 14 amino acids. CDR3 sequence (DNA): TGTGCCAGCAGTTTCACAGGGGGCTACTATGGCTACACCTTC. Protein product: CASSFTGGYYGYTF.

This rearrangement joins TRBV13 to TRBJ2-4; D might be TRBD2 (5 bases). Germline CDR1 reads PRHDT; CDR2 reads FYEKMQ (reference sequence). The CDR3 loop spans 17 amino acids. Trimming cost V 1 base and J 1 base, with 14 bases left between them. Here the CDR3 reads CASSLAGLGGAKNIQYF. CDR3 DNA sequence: TGTGCCAGCAGCTTAGCCGGCCTCGGAGGTGCCAAAAACATTCAGTACTTC.

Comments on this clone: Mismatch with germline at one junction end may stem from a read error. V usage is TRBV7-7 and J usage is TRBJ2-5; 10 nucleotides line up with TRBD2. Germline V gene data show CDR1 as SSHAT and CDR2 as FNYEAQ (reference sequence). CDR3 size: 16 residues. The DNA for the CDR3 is TGTGCTAGCAGCTTAGCAGCGGGGGGGCCCGGAGAGACCCAGTACTTC. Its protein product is CASSLAAGGPGETQYF.

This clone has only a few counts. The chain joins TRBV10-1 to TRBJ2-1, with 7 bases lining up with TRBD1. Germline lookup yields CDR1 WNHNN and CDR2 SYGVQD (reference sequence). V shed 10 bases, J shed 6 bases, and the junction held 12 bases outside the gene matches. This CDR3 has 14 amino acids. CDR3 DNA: TGCGCCACCGGGAAAGGGACAGCTCGCAATGAGCAGTTCTTC. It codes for CATGKGTARNEQFF.